These T cell receptor beta chains were read from a single sample in a study of blood T cell repertoires in COVID-19. Method: immunoSEQ multiplex PCR; TCRdb's copy keeps in-frame clones and lacks some. Here the sample spans 54,000 or so clones, roughly 80% being singletons. The sample consisted of peripheral blood. These receptors all stem from a woman aged 55-69 years with acute or convalescent COVID-19. The CDR3 runs from the conserved cysteine through the conserved F or W. The D gene is left open where the match is weak.

V: TRBV30
J: TRBJ1-1
D: -
CDR3: CAWSKKAGIPEAFF

V: TRBV18
J: TRBJ1-2
D: -
CDR3: CASSPLILTGKSSGYTF

V: TRBV12-3/TRBV12-4
J: TRBJ1-2
D: TRBD1
CDR3: CASSTGGKGGYTF

V: TRBV18
J: TRBJ1-5
D: -
CDR3: CASSPTQGSLDQPQHF

V: TRBV7-9
J: TRBJ2-3
D: TRBD1
CDR3: CASSPRTGRSDTQYF

V: TRBV7-8
J: TRBJ2-2
D: TRBD1
CDR3: CASSSTGQGSGELFF

V: TRBV7-7
J: TRBJ2-5
D: -
CDR3: CASSLVGGAIETQYF

V: TRBV3-1/TRBV3-2
J: TRBJ1-3
D: -
CDR3: CASSLRGISGNTIYF

V: TRBV6-5
J: TRBJ2-4
D: TRBD2
CDR3: CASTGRHIQYF

V: TRBV5-6
J: TRBJ2-7
D: TRBD1
CDR3: CASSSAGGLGEQYF

V: TRBV9
J: TRBJ1-2
D: TRBD1
CDR3: CASSASSQGGRVDYGYTF

V: TRBV5-5
J: TRBJ2-5
D: TRBD1
CDR3: CASSPFRQGVETQYF

V: TRBV5-1
J: TRBJ1-1
D: -
CDR3: CASSSQTSNTEAFF

V: TRBV19
J: TRBJ1-6
D: -
CDR3: CASSRRVASNNSPLHF

V: TRBV9
J: TRBJ1-1
D: TRBD1
CDR3: CASSVAPRTGGRYVNTEAFF

V: TRBV30
J: TRBJ2-1
D: TRBD1
CDR3: CAWRRTGDNEQFF